The 3 T cell receptor beta chains below all came from one sample that was sequenced in a study of early T cells in non-severe SARS-CoV-2 infection listed by TCRdb under 2021. The protocol used for the library was 5' RACE. This sample was sequenced with a NextSeq 500. TCRdb took the public reads, trimmed them with fastp at Q25, ran MiXCR for clone calling and kept in-frame beta chains. Identical CDR3 proteins give one entry, which carries the most common genes and DNA. Counted in this sample were around 31,000 distinct CDR3 sequences; about 8.6% of them appeared once. The ten biggest clones cover roughly 13% of the sample. Sequenced: whole blood. The origin of the receptors is an adult who was a healthcare worker with PCR-confirmed SARS-CoV-2 infection or an uninfected control (not recorded which).

The chain recombines TRBV10-3 with TRBJ2-7; D unclear. Per germline, CDR1 ENHRY and CDR2 SYGVKD. V gave up 8 bases and J gave up 1 base, with 12 bases separating them. There are 13 residues in the CDR3. The CDR3 nucleotides are TGTGCCATCGGAAGGGAACTATCCTACGAGCAGTACTTC. Translation: CAIGRELSYEQYF.

This clonotype was seen many times. This chain joins TRBV7-6 and TRBJ1-2, with D unresolved. V lost 1 base and J 2 bases, leaving 8 bases between the germline ends. Looked up from germline, CDR1 is SGHVS and CDR2 is FNYEAQ. The CDR3 has 14 amino acids. The CDR3 reads CASSLGRANYGYTF. DNA of the CDR3: TGTGCCAGCAGCTTAGGACGGGCCAACTATGGCTACACCTTC.

This clonotype was seen many times. The genes are TRBV6-1 and TRBJ1-6; D uncertain. Between the trimmed V and J ends, which lost 4 bases and 0 bases, there was a span of 10 bases. Looked up from germline, CDR1 is MNHNS and CDR2 is SASEGT. This CDR3 contains 16 residues. The DNA of the CDR3 is TGTGCCAGCAGTGCCCCGGAGAGCTCCTATAATTCACCCCTCCACTTT. Residues: CASSAPESSYNSPLHF.